This T cell receptor (beta chain) was identified during a study of response to subunit inactivated influenza vaccine. There are a few counts of this clonotype. The CDR3 is made up of 14 amino acids. Deletions cut 6 bases from V and 2 bases from J, with 17 bases between. Germline V gene sequence: CDR1 DFQATT, CDR2 SNEGSKA (reference sequence). TCRdb re-called the RT-PCR reads with MiXCR, one entry per CDR3 protein. The sample has 600,000 to 850,000 distinct CDR3 sequences; approximately 14% are singletons. This sequence joins TRBV20-1 and TRBJ2-7; tentatively, D is TRBD1 (6 bases). The sample in question was PBMCs from blood, obtained around two weeks before vaccination. This clonotype originated in a man aged 45-60 years who received an inactivated influenza vaccine. The CDR3: CSAQGHLNPYEQYF. The DNA of the CDR3 is TGCAGTGCGCAGGGACATTTGAACCCCTACGAGCAGTACTTC.